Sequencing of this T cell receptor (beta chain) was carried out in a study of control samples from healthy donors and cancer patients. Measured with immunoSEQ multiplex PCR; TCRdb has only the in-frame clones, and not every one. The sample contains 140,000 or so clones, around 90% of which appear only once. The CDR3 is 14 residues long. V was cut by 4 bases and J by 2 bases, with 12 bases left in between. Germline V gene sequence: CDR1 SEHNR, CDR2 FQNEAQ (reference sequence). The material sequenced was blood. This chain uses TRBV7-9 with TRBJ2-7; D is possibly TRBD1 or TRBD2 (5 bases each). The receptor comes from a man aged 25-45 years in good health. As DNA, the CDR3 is TGTGCCAGCAGCTCCAGGGACCGAACCTACGAGCAGTACTTC. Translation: CASSSRDRTYEQYF.